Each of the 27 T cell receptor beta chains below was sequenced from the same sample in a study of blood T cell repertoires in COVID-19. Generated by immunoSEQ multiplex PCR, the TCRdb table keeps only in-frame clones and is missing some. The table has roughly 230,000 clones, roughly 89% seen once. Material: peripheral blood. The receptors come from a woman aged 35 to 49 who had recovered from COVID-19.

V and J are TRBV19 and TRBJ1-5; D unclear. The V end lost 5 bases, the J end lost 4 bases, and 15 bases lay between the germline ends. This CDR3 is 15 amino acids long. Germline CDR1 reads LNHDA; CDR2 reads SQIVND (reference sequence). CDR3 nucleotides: TGTGCCAGTAGTTCCGGGAGGACTCTTAATCAGCCCCAGCATTTT. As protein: CASSSGRTLNQPQHF.

The CDR3 sequence is CASSLAFGGGTDTQYF. The CDR3 nucleotides are TGTGCCAGCAGCTTAGCGTTTGGCGGGGGCACAGATACGCAGTATTTT. This chain joins TRBV7-6 and TRBJ2-3, with a possible D match to TRBD2 (6 bases). V dropped 0 bases and J dropped 1 base, with 11 bases sitting between them. Germline V gene sequence: CDR1 SGHVS, CDR2 FNYEAQ. The CDR3 runs 16 residues.

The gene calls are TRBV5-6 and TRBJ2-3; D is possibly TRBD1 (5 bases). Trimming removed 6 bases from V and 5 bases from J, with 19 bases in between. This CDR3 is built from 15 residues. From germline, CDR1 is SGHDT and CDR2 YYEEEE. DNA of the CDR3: TGTGCCAGCACCCGGATAGGACAAGCCAGAGATACGCAGTATTTT. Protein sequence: CASTRIGQARDTQYF.

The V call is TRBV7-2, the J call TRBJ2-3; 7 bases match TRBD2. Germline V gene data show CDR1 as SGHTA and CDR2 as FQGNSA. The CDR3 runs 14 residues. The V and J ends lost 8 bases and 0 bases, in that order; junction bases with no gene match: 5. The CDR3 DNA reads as TGTGCCAGCCGAGCGGGGATTAGCACAGATACGCAGTATTTT. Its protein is CASRAGISTDTQYF.

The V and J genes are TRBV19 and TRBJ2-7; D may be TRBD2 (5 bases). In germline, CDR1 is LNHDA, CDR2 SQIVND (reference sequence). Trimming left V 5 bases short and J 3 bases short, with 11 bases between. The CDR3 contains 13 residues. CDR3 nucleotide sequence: TGTGCCAGTAGTTCCTCGAGGGACTACGAGCAGTACGTC. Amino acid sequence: CASSSSRDYEQYV.

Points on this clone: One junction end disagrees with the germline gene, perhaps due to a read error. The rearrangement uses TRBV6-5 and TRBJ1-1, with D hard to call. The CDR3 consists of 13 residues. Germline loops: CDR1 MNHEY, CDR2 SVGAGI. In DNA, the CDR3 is TGTGCCAGCAGTTACGGTCAGAACGCTGAAGCTTTCTTT. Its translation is CASSYGQNAEAFF.

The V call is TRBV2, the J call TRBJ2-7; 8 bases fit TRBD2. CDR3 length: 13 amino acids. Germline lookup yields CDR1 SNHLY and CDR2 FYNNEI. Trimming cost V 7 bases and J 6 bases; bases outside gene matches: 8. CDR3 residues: CASNGLAGGEQYF. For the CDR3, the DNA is TGTGCCAGCAACGGACTAGCCGGAGGCGAGCAGTACTTC.

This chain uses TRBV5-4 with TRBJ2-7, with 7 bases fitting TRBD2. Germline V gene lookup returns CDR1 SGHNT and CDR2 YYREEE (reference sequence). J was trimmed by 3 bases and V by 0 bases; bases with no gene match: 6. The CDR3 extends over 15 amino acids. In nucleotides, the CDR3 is TGTGCCAGCAGCTTGGATCGTCGCGGGAGCTACGAGCAGTACGTC. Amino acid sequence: CASSLDRRGSYEQYV.

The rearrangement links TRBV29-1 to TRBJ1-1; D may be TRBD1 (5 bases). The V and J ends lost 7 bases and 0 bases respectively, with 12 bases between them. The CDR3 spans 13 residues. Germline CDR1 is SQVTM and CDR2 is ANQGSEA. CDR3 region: CSGARGMNTEAFF. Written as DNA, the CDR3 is TGCAGCGGAGCTAGGGGCATGAACACTGAAGCTTTCTTT.

CDR3 nucleotide sequence: TGTGCCAGCAGTCCCACCCCCCCGACTAGTGGGTCCTGGAATGAGCAGTTCTTC. Its translation is CASSPTPPTSGSWNEQFF. The chain employs TRBV6-6 and TRBJ2-1; TRBD2 is a possible D gene (6 bases). Germline CDR1 and CDR2: MNHNY and SVGAGI (reference sequence). Trimming removed 5 bases at V and 7 bases at J, with 27 bases between. The CDR3 has 18 amino acids.

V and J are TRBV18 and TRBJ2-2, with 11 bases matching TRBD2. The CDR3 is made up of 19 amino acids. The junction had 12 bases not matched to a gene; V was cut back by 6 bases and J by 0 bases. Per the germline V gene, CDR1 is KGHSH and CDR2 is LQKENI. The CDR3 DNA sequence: TGTGCCAGCTCCCAGATAGCGGGAGGGTCTTCCGCGAACACCGGGGAGCTGTTTTTT. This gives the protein CASSQIAGGSSANTGELFF.

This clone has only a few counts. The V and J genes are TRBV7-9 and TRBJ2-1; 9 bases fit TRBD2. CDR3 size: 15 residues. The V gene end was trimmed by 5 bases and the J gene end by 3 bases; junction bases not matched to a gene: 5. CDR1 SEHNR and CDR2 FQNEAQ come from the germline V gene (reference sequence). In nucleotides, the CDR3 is TGTGCCAGCAGCGTTCTAGCGGGGAGCTACAATGAGCAGTTCTTC. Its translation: CASSVLAGSYNEQFF.

This chain's CDR3 is CASRWTSGEYNEQFF. CDR3 nucleotides: TGCGCCAGCAGATGGACTAGCGGGGAGTACAATGAGCAGTTCTTC. The rearrangement uses TRBV5-1 and TRBJ2-1; 12 bases match TRBD2. Unmatched junction bases numbered 4, after V lost 5 bases and J lost 4 bases. The CDR3 is 15 amino acids. The germline gives CDR1 SGHRS, CDR2 YFSETQ.

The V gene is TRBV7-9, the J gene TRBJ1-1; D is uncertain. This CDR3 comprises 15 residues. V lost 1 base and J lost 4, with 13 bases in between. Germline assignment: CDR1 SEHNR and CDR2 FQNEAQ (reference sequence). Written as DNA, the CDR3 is TGTGCCAGCAGCTTAGAAGCCGCCCGGGGCACTGAAGCTTTCTTT. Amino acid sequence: CASSLEAARGTEAFF.

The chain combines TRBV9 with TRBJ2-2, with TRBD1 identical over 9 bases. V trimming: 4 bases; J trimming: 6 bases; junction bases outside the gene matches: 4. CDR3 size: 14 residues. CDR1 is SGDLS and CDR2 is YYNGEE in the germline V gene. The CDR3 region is CASSSGQGAGELFF. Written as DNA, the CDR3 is TGTGCCAGCAGCTCGGGACAGGGCGCCGGGGAGCTGTTTTTT.

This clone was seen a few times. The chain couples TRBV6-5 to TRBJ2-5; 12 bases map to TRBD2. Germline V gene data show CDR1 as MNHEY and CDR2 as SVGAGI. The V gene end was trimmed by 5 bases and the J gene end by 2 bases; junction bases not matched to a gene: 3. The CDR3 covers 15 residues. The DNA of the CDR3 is TGTGCCAGCAGTCGACTAGCGGGGGAACAAGAGACCCAGTACTTC. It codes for CASSRLAGEQETQYF.

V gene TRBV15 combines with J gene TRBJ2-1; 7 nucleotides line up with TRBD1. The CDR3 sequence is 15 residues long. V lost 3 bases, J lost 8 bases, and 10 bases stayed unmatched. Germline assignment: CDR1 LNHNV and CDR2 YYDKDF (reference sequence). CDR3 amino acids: CATSSKLGGSDEQFF. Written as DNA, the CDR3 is TGTGCCACCAGCAGCAAACTAGGGGGCTCGGATGAGCAGTTCTTC. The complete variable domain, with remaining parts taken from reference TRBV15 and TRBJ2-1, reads DAMVIQNPRYQVTQFGKPVTLSCSQTLNHNVMYWYQQKSSQAPKLLFHYYDKDFNNEADTPDNFQSRRPNTSFCFLDIRSPGLGDTAMYLCATSSKLGGSDEQFFGPGTRLTVL.

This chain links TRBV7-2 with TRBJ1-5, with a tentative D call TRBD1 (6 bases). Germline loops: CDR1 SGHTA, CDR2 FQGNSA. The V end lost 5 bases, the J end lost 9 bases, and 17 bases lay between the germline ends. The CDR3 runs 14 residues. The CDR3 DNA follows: TGTGCCAGCAGCCTAGGCGGGGGGCAGGGGCCCCAGCATTTT. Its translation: CASSLGGGQGPQHF.

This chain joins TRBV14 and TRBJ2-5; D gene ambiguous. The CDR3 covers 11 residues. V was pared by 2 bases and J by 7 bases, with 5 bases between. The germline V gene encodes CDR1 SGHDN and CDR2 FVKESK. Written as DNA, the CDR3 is TGTGCCAGCAGCCAATCGGGGACCCAGTACTTC. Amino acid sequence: CASSQSGTQYF.

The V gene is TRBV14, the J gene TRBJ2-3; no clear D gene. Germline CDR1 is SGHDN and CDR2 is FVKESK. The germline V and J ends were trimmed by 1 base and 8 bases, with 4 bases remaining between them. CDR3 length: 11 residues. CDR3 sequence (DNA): TGTGCCAGCAGCCAAGTAGCTACGCAGTATTTT. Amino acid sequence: CASSQVATQYF.

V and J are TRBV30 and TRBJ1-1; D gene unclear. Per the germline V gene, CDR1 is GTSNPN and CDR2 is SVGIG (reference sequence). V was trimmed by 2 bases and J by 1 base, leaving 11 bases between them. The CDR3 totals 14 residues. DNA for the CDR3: TGTGCCTGGAGTATATTGAGTTCGAACACTGAAGCTTTCTTT. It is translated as CAWSILSSNTEAFF. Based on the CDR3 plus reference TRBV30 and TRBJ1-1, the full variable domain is SQTIHQWPATLVQPVGSPLSLECTVEGTSNPNLYWYRQAAGRGLQLLFYSVGIGQISSEVPQNLSASRPQDRQFILSSKKLLLSDSGFYLCAWSILSSNTEAFFGQGTRLTVV.

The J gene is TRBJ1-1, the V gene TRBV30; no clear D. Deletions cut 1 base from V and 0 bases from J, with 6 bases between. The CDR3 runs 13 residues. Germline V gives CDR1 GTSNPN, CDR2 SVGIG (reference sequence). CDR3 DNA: TGTGCCTGGAGTGACACTATGAACACTGAAGCTTTCTTT. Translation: CAWSDTMNTEAFF.

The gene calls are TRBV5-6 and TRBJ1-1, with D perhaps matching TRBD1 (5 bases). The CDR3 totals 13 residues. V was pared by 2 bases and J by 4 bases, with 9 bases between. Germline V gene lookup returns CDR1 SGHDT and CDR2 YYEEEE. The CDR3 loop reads CASSFGGPTEAFF. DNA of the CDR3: TGTGCCAGCAGCTTCGGGGGTCCCACTGAAGCTTTCTTT.

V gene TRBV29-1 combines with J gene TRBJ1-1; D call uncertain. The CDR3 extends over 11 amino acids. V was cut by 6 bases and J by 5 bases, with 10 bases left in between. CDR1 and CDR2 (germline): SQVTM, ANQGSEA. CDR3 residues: CSVGGYTEAFF. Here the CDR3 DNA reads TGCAGCGTGGGAGGGTATACTGAAGCTTTCTTT.

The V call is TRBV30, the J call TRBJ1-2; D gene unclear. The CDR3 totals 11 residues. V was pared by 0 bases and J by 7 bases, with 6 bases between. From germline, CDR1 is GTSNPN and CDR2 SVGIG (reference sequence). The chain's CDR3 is CAWSVLSGYTF. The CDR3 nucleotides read TGTGCCTGGAGTGTACTAAGTGGCTACACCTTC.

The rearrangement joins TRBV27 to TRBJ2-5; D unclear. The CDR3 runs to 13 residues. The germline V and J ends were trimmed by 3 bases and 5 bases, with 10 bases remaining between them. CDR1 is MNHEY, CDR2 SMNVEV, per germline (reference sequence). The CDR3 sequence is CASSFWAGETQYF. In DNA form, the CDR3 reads TGTGCCAGCAGTTTCTGGGCTGGGGAGACCCAGTACTTC.

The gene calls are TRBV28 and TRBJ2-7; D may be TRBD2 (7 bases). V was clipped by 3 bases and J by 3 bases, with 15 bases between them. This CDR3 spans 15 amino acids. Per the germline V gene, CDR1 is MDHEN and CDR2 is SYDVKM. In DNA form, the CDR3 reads TGTGCCAGCAGTTTGGGGGGGCTGGGCCTCTACGAGCAGTACTTC. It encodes CASSLGGLGLYEQYF.